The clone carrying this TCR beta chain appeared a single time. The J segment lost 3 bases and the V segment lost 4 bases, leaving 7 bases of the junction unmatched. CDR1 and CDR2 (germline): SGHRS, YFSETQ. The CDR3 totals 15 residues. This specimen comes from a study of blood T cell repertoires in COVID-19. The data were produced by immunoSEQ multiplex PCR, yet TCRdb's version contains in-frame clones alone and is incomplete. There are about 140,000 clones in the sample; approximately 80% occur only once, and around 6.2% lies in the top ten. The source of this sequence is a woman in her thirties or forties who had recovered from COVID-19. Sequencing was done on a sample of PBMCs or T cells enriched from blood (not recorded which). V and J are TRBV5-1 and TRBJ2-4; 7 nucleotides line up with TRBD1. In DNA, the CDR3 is TGCGCCAGCAGCACCGCCGGGACAGACAAAAACATTCAGTACTTC. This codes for CASSTAGTDKNIQYF.